This T cell receptor (beta chain) was identified during a study of T cells after yellow fever vaccination. General study findings and limits: Clonotypes shared by both compartments, CD4 and CD8, made up a small share. Peaking on day 5 versus 15, the secondary response was faster but weaker. The booster saw the reappearance of most primary-vaccination clones (approximately 97% CD4, about 90% CD8).

With regard to this clonotype: Its specificity is unknown.

TCR cDNA was made by 5'RACE template switching, adding a universal primer site and UMIs. One entry per CDR3 protein results from TCRdb running MiXCR on the 5' RACE reads. The sample includes 150,000 to 200,000 distinct CDR3 sequences, about 10% seen only once; the top ten take just over 35%. This CDR3 is built from 18 residues. Trimming took 4 bases from V and 7 from J; bases not matched to a gene: 14. Germline CDR1 and CDR2: SGDLS and YYNGEE. The clonotype comes from a man aged 18-30 years who received the YFV17D yellow fever vaccine. The chain links TRBV9 to TRBJ2-2; 12 bases align to TRBD2. The source was CD8+ T cells sorted from PBMCs, collected 15 days after the yellow fever booster vaccination. This chain's CDR3 is CASSPSGGAPSRGGELFF. The CDR3 nucleotides read TGTGCCAGCAGCCCTAGCGGGGGGGCCCCCTCGAGAGGCGGGGAGCTGTTTTTT.